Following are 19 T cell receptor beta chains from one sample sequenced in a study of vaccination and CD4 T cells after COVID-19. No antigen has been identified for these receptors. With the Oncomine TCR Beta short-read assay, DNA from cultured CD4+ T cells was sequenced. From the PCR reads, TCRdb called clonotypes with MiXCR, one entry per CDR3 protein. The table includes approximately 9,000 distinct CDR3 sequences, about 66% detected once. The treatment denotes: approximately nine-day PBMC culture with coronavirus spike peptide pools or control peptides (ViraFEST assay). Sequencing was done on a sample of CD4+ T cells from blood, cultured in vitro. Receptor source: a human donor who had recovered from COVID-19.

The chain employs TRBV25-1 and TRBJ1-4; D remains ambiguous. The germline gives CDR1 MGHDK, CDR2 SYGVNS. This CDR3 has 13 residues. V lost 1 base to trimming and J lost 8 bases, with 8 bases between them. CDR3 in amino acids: CASSESVGEKLFF. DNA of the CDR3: TGTGCCAGCAGTGAATCGGTCGGAGAAAAACTGTTTTTT.

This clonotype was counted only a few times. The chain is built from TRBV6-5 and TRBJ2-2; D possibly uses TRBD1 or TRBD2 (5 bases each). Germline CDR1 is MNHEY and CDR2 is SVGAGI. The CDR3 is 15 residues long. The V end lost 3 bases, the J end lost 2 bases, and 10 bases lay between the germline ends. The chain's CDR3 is CASSYSGPNTGELFF. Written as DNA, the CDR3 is TGTGCCAGCAGTTATTCGGGACCCAACACCGGGGAGCTGTTTTTT.

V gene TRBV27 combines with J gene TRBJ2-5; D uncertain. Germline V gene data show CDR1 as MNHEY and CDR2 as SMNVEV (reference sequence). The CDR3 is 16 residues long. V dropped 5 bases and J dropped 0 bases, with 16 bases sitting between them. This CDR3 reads CASSTLGILDQETQYF. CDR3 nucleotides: TGTGCCAGCAGTACTCTAGGGATACTGGACCAAGAGACCCAGTACTTC.

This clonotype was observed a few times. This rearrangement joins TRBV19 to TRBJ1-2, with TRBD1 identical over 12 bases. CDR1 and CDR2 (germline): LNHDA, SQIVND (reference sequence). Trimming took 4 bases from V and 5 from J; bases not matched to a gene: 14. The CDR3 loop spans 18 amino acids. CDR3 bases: TGTGCCAGTAGTACCCCGGGACAGGGGGCGCGAAGAGGGTATGGCTACACCTTC. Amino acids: CASSTPGQGARRGYGYTF.

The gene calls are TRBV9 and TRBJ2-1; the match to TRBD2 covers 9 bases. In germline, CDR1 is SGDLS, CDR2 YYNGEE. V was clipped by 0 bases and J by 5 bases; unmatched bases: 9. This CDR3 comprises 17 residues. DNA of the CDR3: TGTGCCAGCAGCGTAGACGGTAGCGGGGGCTTCAACAATGAGCAGTTCTTC. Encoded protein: CASSVDGSGGFNNEQFF.

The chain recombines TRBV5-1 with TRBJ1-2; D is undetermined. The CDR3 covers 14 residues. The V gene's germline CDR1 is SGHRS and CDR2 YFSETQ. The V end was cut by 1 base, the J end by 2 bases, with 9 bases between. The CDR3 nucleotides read TGCGCCAGCAGCTTGTCTCCGGGAAACTATGGCTACACCTTC. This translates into CASSLSPGNYGYTF.

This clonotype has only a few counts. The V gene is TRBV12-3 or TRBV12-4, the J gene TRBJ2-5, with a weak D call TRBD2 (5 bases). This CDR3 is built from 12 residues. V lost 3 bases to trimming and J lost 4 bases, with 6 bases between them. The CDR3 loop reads CASSFEGETQYF. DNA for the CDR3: TGTGCCAGCAGTTTCGAGGGAGAGACCCAGTACTTC.

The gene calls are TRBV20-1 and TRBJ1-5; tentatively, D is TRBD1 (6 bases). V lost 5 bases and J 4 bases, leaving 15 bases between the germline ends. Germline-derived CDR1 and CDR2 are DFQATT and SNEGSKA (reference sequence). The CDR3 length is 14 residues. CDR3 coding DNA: TGCAGTGCTCAACAGGGCTGGGGAAATCAGCCCCAGCATTTT. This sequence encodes CSAQQGWGNQPQHF.

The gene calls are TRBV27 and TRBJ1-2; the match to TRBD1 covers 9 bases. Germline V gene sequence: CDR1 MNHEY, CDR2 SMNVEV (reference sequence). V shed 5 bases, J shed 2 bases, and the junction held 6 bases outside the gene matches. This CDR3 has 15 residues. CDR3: CASSPRQGVNYGYTF. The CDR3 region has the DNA TGTGCCAGCAGTCCAAGACAGGGGGTGAACTATGGCTACACCTTC.

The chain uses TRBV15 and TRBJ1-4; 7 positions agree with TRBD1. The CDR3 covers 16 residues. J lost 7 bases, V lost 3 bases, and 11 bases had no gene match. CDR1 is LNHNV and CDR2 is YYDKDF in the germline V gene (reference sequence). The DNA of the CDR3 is TGTGCCACCAGCAGTTACAGGGGTGAAGGAGGTGAAAAACTGTTTTTT. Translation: CATSSYRGEGGEKLFF.

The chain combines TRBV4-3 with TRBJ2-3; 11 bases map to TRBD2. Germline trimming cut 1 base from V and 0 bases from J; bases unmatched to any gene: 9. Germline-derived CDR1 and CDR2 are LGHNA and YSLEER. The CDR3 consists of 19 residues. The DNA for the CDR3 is TGCGCCAGCAGCCAAGTAGCGGGGGGGACTAGAGCTAGCACAGATACGCAGTATTTT. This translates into CASSQVAGGTRASTDTQYF.

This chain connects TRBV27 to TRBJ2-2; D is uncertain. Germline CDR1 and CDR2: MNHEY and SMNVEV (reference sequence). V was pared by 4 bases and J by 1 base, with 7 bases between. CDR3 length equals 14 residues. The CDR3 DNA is TGTGCCAGCAGTTATGAAGTGAACACCGGGGAGCTGTTTTTT. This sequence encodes CASSYEVNTGELFF.

Here the CDR3 DNA reads TGTGCCAGCAGCGTAGTGTTAAGAGGGGCCGATAATTCACCCCTCCACTTT. Amino acids: CASSVVLRGADNSPLHF. V and J are TRBV9 and TRBJ1-6; possibly TRBD1 for D (5 bases). Looked up from germline, CDR1 is SGDLS and CDR2 is YYNGEE. Trimming stripped 0 bases from V and 5 bases from J, with 15 bases between. The CDR3 is 17 residues long. Using reference TRBV9 and TRBJ1-6 for the parts outside the CDR3, the full variable domain is DSGVTQTPKHLITATGQRVTLRCSPRSGDLSVYWYQQSLDQGLQFLIQYYNGEERAKGNILERFSAQQFPDLHSELNLSSLELGDSALYFCASSVVLRGADNSPLHFGNGTRLTVT.

CDR3 sequence: CASSLVGETGDGYEQYF. The DNA of the CDR3 is TGTGCCAGCAGCTTAGTAGGGGAAACCGGGGACGGGTACGAGCAGTACTTC. This chain links TRBV7-7 with TRBJ2-7; D may correspond to TRBD1 or TRBD2 (5 bases each). The germline V and J ends were trimmed by 1 base and 4 bases, with 20 bases remaining between them. CDR1 is SSHAT, CDR2 FNYEAQ, per germline (reference sequence). CDR3 length: 17 residues. Full variable domain (outside the CDR3, taken from reference TRBV7-7 and TRBJ2-7): GAGVSQSPRYKVTKRGQDVTLRCDPISSHATLYWYQQALGQGPEFLTYFNYEAQPDKSGLPSDRFSAERPEGSISTLTIQRTEQRDSAMYRCASSLVGETGDGYEQYFGPGTRLTVT.

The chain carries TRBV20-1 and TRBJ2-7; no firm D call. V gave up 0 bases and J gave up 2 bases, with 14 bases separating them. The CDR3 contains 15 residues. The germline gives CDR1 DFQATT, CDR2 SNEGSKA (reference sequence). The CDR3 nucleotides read TGCAGTGCTAGAGATGGAACGGGCACTACCTACGAGCAGTACTTC. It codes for CSARDGTGTTYEQYF.

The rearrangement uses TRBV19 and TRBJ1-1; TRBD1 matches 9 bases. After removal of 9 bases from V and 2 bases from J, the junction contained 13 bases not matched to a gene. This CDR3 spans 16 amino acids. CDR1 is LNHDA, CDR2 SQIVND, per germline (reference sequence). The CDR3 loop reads CASSFYPTGGNTEAFF. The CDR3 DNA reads TGTGCCAGCAGTTTCTACCCGACAGGGGGTAACACTGAAGCTTTCTTT.

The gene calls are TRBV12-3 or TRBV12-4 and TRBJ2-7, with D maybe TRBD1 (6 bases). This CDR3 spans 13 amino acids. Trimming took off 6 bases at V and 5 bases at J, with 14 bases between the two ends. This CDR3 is CASSRRTGNEQYF. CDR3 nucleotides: TGTGCCAGCAGCCGAAGAACAGGGAACGAGCAGTACTTC.

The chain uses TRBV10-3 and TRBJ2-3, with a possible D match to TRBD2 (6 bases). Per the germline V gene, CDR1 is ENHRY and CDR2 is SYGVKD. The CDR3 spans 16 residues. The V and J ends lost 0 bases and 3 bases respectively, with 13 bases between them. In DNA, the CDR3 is TGTGCCATCAGTGAGTCCATCAATAGCGGAACAGATACGCAGTATTTT. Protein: CAISESINSGTDTQYF.

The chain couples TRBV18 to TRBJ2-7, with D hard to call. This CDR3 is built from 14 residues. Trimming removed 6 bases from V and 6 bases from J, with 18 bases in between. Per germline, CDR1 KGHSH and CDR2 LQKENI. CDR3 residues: CASSYAPLAPEQYF. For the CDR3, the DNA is TGTGCCAGCTCCTACGCGCCATTGGCCCCCGAGCAGTACTTC.